This TCR beta chain was obtained from a study of T-cell memory formation after mild COVID-19. In the case of this clonotype: The antigen is not known.

The CDR3 contains 16 residues. V lost 0 bases and J lost 7, with 15 bases in between. CDR1 is LNHNV and CDR2 is YYDKDF in the germline V gene (reference sequence). TCRdb recomputed calls from the 5' RACE reads with MiXCR, one row per CDR3 protein. Among some 330,000 distinct CDR3 sequences listed, more than 20% were seen once. Study results and caveats: What remained unconfirmed was the SARS-CoV-2 specificity of second-wave clones peaking on day 37.

Sequencing input: PBMCs or a T cell subset sorted from them (not recorded which). The sequence came from an adult woman who had mild COVID-19 (a few samples of this study predate the infection). Cell type and time point are not known. The chain recombines TRBV15 with TRBJ1-4; TRBD1 is a possible D gene (6 bases). The CDR3 spells CATSRDIGGLGEKLFF. DNA of the CDR3: TGTGCCACCAGCAGAGATATCGGGGGCCTGGGTGAAAAACTGTTTTTT.